The source of this T cell receptor beta chain is a study of radiotherapy plus CTLA-4 blockade in lung cancer (dated by TCRdb to 2017 to 2018). Some background on the complete study: Objective responses were observed in roughly a sixth of enrolled patients, and disease control was achieved in approximately 30%.

The study evaluated CTLA-4 blockade (ipilimumab) given together with focal radiation therapy in patients who had chemo-refractory metastatic non-small-cell lung cancer. With regard to this clone: Its antigen is still unknown. Base qualities were left out, and no much larger clone turns up one base away.

Library prep was done by the immunoSEQ multiplex PCR assay. TCRdb re-hosts the immuneACCESS table, in-frame sequences only. Its copies lack some clones; in the studies checked, an unresolved V gene accounts for under half of them, and the cause for the rest is not known. Here the sample has around 91,000 clones; 70% to 90% occur a single time. The ten largest clones take up roughly 4.9% of the sample. Results the study describes overall, beyond this receptor: After treatment with radiotherapy and ipilimumab, TCR clones that came from tumors expanded in the peripheral blood. The strongest predictors of response, as reported, were early dynamic changes in blood T cell clones along with a rise in serum interferon-beta after radiation.

The CDR3 has 16 amino acids, counting the end cysteine and phenylalanine. The CDR3 DNA has 48 bases and is translated from base 1. CDR1 and CDR2 were assigned from the germline V gene as SGHTA and FQGNSA. The V end loses 1 base and the J end loses 5 bases, and a stretch of 15 bases separates them. This receptor chain uses TRBV7-2 and TRBJ1-5, and possibly TRBD1, on 5 matching bases. The source was peripheral blood, collected from a patient treated with radiotherapy plus ipilimumab. This clonotype was sampled from a human donor with non-small cell lung cancer that progressed on radiotherapy plus ipilimumab. The CDR3 corresponds to CASSLESARGDQPQHF. The nucleotide sequence is given as TGTGCCAGCAGCTTAGAATCGGCTCGGGGGGATCAGCCCCAGCATTTT. Reference TRBV7-2 and TRBJ1-5 genes cover what lies past the CDR3, so the full variable domain is GAGVSQSPSNKVTEKGKDVELRCDPISGHTALYWYRQSLGQGLEFLIYFQGNSAPDKSGLPSDRFSAERTGGSVSTLTIQRTQQEDSAVYLCASSLESARGDQPQHFGDGTRLSIL.